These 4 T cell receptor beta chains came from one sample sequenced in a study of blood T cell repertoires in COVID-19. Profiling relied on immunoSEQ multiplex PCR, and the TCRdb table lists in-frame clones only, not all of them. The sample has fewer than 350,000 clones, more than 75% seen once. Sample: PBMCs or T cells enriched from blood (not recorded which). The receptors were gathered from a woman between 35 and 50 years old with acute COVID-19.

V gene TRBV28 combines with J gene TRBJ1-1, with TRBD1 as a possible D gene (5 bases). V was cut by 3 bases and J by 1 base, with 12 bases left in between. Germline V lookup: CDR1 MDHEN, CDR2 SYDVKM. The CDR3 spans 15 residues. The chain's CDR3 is CASSLTRVGNTEAFF. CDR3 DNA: TGTGCCAGCAGTTTGACCAGGGTGGGGAACACTGAAGCTTTCTTT.

This chain's CDR3 is CASSQDGRWTGELFF. The DNA for the CDR3 is TGCGCCAGCAGCCAAGACGGGAGATGGACCGGGGAGCTGTTTTTT. This chain joins TRBV4-3 and TRBJ2-2; D possibly corresponds to TRBD2 (6 bases). Trimming removed 0 bases at V and 5 bases at J, with 10 bases between. Germline V gene sequence: CDR1 LGHNA, CDR2 YSLEER. This CDR3 contains 15 residues.

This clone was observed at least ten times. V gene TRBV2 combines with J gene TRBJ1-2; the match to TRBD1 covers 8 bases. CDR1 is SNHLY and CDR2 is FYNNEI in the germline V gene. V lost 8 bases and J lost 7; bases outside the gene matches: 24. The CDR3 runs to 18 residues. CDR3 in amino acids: CASEDETGAFLPRGGYTF. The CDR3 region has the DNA TGTGCCAGCGAGGATGAGACAGGGGCCTTTTTACCGAGAGGTGGCTACACCTTC.

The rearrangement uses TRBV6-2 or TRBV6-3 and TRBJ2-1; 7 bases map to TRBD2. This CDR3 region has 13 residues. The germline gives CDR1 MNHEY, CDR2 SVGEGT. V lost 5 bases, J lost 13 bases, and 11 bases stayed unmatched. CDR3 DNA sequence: TGTGCCAGCAGTCAACACCCTGAGCGGGAACAGTTCTTC. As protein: CASSQHPEREQFF.